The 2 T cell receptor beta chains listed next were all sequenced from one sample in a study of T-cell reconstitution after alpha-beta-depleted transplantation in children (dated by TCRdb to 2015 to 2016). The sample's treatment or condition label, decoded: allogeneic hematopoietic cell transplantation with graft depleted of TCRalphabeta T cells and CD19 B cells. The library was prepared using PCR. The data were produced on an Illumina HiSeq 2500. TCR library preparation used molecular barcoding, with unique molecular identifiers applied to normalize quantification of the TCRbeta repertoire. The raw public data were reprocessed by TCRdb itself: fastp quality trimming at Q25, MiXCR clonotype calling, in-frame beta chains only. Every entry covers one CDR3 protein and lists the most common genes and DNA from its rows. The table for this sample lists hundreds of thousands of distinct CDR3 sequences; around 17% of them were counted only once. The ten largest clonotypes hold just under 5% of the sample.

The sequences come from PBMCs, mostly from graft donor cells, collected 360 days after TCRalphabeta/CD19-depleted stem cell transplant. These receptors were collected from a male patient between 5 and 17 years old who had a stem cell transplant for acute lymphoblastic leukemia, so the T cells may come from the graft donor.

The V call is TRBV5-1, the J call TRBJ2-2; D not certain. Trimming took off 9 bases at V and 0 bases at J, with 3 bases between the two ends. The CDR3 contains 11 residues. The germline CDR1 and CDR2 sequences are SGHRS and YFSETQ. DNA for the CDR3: TGCGCCACGGCGAACACCGGGGAGCTGTTTTTT. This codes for CATANTGELFF.

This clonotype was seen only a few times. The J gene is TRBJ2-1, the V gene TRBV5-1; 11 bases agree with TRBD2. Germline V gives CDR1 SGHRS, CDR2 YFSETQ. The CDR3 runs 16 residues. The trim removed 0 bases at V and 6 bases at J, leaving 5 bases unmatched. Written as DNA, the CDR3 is TGCGCCAGCAGCTTGGTAGCGGGAGGGATTCTCAATGAGCAGTTCTTC. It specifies CASSLVAGGILNEQFF.